The clone carrying this T cell receptor beta chain has only one observation. Its antigen is as yet unknown. This entry belongs to a study of T cell repertoires in cytomegalovirus infection. Across the whole study: Based on public TCR beta signatures, there were indications of CMV infection and of a matching HLA type. Study conclusions and caveats: HLA-C-restricted CMV-specific TCR beta clonotypes prevailed in the ex vivo response.

There are 12 residues in the CDR3. The germline V gene encodes CDR1 MNHNS and CDR2 SASEGT. V was shortened by 5 bases and J by 5 bases, with 10 bases between the two germline ends. One entry per CDR3 protein results from TCRdb running MiXCR on the reads. Of 650,000 to 900,000 distinct CDR3 sequences in the sample, about 29% are singletons; the top ten hold 13%. This clonotype originated in a human donor in good health (CMV status not recorded). Some clones in this sample may be carry-over from other donors' samples. The V gene is TRBV6-1, the J gene TRBJ2-7; possibly TRBD2 for D (6 bases). This specimen was cultured CD8+ T cells from PBMCs, taken from culture after CMV antigen stimulation. The CDR3 nucleotides read TGTGCCAGCAGTTGGTGGGGGGACGAGCAGTACGTC. Translation: CASSWWGDEQYV.